These T cell receptor beta chains were read from a single sample in a study of T cell changes during pregnancy in multiple sclerosis. Sequenced by immunoSEQ multiplex PCR; TCRdb stores in-frame clones only, minus some. The table shows tens of thousands of clones, with approximately 92% occurring only once. The material was CD4+ T cells from peripheral blood mononuclear cells, obtained after pregnancy. Receptors originate from a female donor in good health, enrolled as a control in a pregnancy study. CDR3s leave out the opening cysteine and the closing phenylalanine or tryptophan. Expanded clones are given a class, and other clones once, few, many or no size at all.

clone_size: NA; j_call: TRBJ2-1; v_call: TRBV6-4; cdr3_aa: ASSDLGSGDEQF
clone_size: NA; j_call: TRBJ1-5; v_call: TRBV7-2; cdr3_aa: ASSLGQVNQPQH
clone_size: once; j_call: TRBJ2-7; v_call: TRBV7-2; cdr3_aa: ASSLRGRGSYEQY
clone_size: NA; j_call: TRBJ1-6; v_call: TRBV5-1; cdr3_aa: ASSTGGDSPLH
clone_size: NA; j_call: TRBJ1-6; v_call: TRBV5-1; cdr3_aa: ASSFDQANSPLH
clone_size: NA; j_call: TRBJ1-2; v_call: TRBV7-9; cdr3_aa: ASSLELQGYT
clone_size: NA; j_call: TRBJ1-5; v_call: TRBV19; cdr3_aa: ASSMIVRQPQH
clone_size: NA; j_call: TRBJ2-7; v_call: TRBV10-3; cdr3_aa: AISEAGNYEQY
clone_size: NA; j_call: TRBJ1-4; v_call: TRBV7-2; cdr3_aa: ASSFGQSNEKLF
clone_size: NA; j_call: TRBJ1-3; v_call: TRBV4-2; cdr3_aa: ASSSYGVSSGNTIY
clone_size: NA; j_call: TRBJ2-3; v_call: TRBV10-1; cdr3_aa: ASICGDSTDTQY
clone_size: NA; j_call: TRBJ1-2; v_call: TRBV28; cdr3_aa: ASSLRDIKGYT
clone_size: NA; j_call: TRBJ2-1; v_call: TRBV5-1; cdr3_aa: ASSLSPREQF
clone_size: NA; j_call: TRBJ2-6; v_call: TRBV7-2; cdr3_aa: ASSLVASSGANVLT
clone_size: NA; j_call: TRBJ2-1; v_call: TRBV21-1; cdr3_aa: ASSKGGRGVQQF
clone_size: few; j_call: TRBJ1-6; v_call: TRBV7-9; cdr3_aa: ASSRDSSGSPLH
clone_size: NA; j_call: TRBJ2-7; v_call: TRBV11-3; cdr3_aa: ASSPPGLAGYEQY
clone_size: NA; j_call: TRBJ2-7; v_call: TRBV28; cdr3_aa: ASTRGLSYEQY
clone_size: NA; j_call: TRBJ1-3; v_call: TRBV2; cdr3_aa: ASTPLAGHHSGNTIY